This T cell receptor beta chain appears in the sequencing data of a study of blood T cell repertoires in COVID-19. Deletions cut 4 bases from V and 5 bases from J, with 8 bases between. CDR3 length equals 12 residues. Looked up from germline, CDR1 is LGHNA and CDR2 is YNFKEQ. One Seattle source followed patients from active infection through their disease course. Authors' data handling: Estimation of nucleated cell counts relied on the amplification of reference gene primers. Produced via immunoSEQ multiplex PCR; TCRdb's table is partial and in-frame only. For V, J and clone size, that table is used; D and trimming come from the DNA. This repertoire shows roughly 150,000 clones, 80% to 90% found once; its top ten account for around 15%.

The receptor was derived from a man younger than 35 with COVID-19, enrolled during active disease. Sequencing was performed on peripheral blood. The gene calls are TRBV4-2 and TRBJ1-1; D uncertain. CDR3 amino acids: CASSPTGTEAFF. CDR3 coding DNA: TGTGCCAGCAGCCCCACGGGGACTGAAGCTTTCTTT.